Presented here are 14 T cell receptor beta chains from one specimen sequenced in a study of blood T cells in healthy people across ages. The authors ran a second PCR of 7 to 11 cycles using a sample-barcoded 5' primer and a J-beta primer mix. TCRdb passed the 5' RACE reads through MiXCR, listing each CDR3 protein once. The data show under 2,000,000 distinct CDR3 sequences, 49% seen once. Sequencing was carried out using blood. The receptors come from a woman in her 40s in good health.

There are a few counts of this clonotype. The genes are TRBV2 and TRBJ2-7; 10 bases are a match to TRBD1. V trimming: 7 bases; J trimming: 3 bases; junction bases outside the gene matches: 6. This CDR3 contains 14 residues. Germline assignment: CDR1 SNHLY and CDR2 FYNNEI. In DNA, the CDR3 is TGTGCCAGCACTACCGGGACAGGGGTCTACGAGCAGTACTTC. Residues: CASTTGTGVYEQYF.

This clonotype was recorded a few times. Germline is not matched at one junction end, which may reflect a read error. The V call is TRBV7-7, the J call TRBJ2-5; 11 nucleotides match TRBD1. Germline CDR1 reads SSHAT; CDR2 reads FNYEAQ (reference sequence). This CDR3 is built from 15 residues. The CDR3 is CASTRGTGGQETQYF. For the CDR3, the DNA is TGTGCTAGCACGCGAGGGACAGGGGGCCAAGAGACCCAGTACTTC. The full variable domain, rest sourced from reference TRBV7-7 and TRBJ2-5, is GAGVSQSPRYKVTKRGQDVTLRCDPISSHATLYWYQQALGQGPEFLTYFNYEAQPDKSGLPSDRFSAERPEGSISTLTIQRTEQRDSAMYRCASTRGTGGQETQYFGPGTRLLVL.

Here the CDR3 DNA reads TGTGCCAGCAGTACACCGGGAGAACACAATGAGCAGTTCTTC. This sequence encodes CASSTPGEHNEQFF. V and J are TRBV12-3 or TRBV12-4 and TRBJ2-1, with D maybe TRBD2 (6 bases). Trimming shortened V by 5 bases and J by 5 bases, and 13 bases separated the two germline ends. The CDR3 runs 14 residues.

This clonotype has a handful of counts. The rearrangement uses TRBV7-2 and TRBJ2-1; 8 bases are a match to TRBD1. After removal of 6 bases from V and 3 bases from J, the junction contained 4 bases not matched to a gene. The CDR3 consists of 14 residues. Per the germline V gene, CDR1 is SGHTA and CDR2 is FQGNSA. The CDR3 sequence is CASRGQASYNEQFF. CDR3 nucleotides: TGTGCCAGCAGGGGACAGGCGAGCTACAATGAGCAGTTCTTC.

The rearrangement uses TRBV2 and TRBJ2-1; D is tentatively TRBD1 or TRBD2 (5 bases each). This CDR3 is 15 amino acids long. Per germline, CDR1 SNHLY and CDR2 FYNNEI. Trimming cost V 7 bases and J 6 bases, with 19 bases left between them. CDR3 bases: TGTGCCAGCACAGCACAGGAGGCTGTGGCCAATGAGCAGTTCTTC. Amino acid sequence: CASTAQEAVANEQFF.

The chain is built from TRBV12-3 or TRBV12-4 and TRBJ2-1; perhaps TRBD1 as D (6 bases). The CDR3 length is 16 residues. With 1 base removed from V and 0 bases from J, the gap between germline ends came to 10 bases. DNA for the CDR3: TGTGCCAGCAGTTTAGGGACAGCAAGCTCCTACAATGAGCAGTTCTTC. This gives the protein CASSLGTASSYNEQFF.

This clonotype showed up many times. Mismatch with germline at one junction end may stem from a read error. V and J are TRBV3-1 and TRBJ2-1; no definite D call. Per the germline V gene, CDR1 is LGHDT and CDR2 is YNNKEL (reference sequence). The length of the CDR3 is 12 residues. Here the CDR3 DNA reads TGCGCCAGCAGCCAAGTGGACAATGAGCAGTTCTTC. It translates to CASSQVDNEQFF.

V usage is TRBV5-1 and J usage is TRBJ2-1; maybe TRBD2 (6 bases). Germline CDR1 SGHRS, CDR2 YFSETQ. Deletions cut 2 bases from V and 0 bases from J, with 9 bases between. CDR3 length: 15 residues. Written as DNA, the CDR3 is TGCGCCAGCAGCTTTGGGGGGTTCTCCTACAATGAGCAGTTCTTC. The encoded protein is CASSFGGFSYNEQFF.

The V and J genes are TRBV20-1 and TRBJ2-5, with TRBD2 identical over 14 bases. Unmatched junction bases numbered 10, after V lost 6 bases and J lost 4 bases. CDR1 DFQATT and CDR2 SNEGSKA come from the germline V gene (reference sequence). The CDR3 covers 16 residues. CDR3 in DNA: TGCAGTGCCAGTATAAGCGGGACTAGCGGGGGAGAGACCCAGTACTTC. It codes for CSASISGTSGGETQYF.

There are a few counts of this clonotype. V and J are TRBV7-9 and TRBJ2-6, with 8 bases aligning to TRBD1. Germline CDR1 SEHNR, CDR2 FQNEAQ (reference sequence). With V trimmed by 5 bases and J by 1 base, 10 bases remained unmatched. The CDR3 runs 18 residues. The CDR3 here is CASSGGQGSSSGANVLTF. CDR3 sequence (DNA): TGTGCCAGCAGCGGCGGACAGGGAAGTAGTTCTGGGGCCAACGTCCTGACTTTC.

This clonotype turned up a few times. CDR3 sequence reads: CASSQVTSGETQYF. Written as DNA, the CDR3 is TGCGCCAGCAGCCAAGTGACTAGCGGAGAGACCCAGTACTTC. V gene TRBV4-3 combines with J gene TRBJ2-5; 9 bases agree with TRBD2. Germline V CDR1 and CDR2: LGHNA, YSLEER. This CDR3 contains 14 residues. J gave up 4 bases and V 1 base, and 1 base lay outside the gene matches.

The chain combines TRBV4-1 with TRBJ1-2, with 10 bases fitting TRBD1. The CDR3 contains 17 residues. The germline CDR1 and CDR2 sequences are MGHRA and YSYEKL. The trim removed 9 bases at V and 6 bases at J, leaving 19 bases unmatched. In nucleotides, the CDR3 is TGCGCCAGTTACCCCCAGGGACAGGGGCTAGAGCGGGATGGCTACACCTTC. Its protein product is CASYPQGQGLERDGYTF.

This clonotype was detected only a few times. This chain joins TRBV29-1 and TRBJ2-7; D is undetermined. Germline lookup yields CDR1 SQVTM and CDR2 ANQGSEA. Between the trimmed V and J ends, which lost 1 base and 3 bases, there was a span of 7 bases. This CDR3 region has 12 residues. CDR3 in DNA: TGCAGCGTTGAAGGACGCTACTACGAGCAGTACTTC. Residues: CSVEGRYYEQYF.

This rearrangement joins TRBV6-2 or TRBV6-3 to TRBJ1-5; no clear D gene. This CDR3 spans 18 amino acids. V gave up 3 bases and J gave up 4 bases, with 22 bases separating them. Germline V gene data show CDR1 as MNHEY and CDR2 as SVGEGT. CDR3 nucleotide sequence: TGTGCCAGCAGTTATCCAACGCCGTCTTTACCTCGTAATCAGCCCCAGCATTTT. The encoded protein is CASSYPTPSLPRNQPQHF.